These T cell receptor beta chains were read from a single sample in a study of OX40 agonist ivuxolimab in advanced cancers. The protocol was immunoSEQ multiplex PCR, while the TCRdb copy is restricted to in-frame clones and leaves out a portion. The table records 61,000 or so clones, approximately 86% of them present only once. The sample was CD4+ or CD8+ T cells sorted from blood, taken in a trial of the OX40 agonist ivuxolimab. These receptors came from an adult with an advanced solid tumor such as melanoma, head and neck, liver or kidney cancer. Both conserved end residues are part of each CDR3. D genes are given only for firm matches. Some rows have no size entry. The others give once, few or many, or a class for an expanded clone.

abundance: NA; j_gene: TRBJ1-1; v_gene: TRBV6-5; d_gene: NA; CDR3nt: TGTGCCAGCAGTTACGACGGCGTTAAAAACACTGAAGCTTTCTTT; CDR3aa: CASSYDGVKNTEAFF
abundance: NA; j_gene: TRBJ2-5; v_gene: TRBV7-9; d_gene: TRBD2; CDR3nt: TGTGCCAGCAGCGGGGGGACTAGCGCCCAAGAGACCCAGTACTTC; CDR3aa: CASSGGTSAQETQYF
abundance: once; j_gene: TRBJ2-3; v_gene: TRBV6-4; d_gene: NA; CDR3nt: TGTGCCAGCAGCCTGACTAGGTTAAGCACAGATACGCAGTATTTT; CDR3aa: CASSLTRLSTDTQYF
abundance: NA; j_gene: TRBJ1-5; v_gene: TRBV23-1; d_gene: TRBD1; CDR3nt: TGCGCCAGCAGTCATGGGACAGGGGATACCCTTAGCAATCAGCCCCAGCATTTT; CDR3aa: CASSHGTGDTLSNQPQHF
abundance: once; j_gene: TRBJ1-3; v_gene: TRBV6-1; d_gene: NA; CDR3nt: TGTGCCAGCAGTGAAGCCTCAGTGGGCTCTGGAAACACCATATATTTT; CDR3aa: CASSEASVGSGNTIYF
abundance: NA; j_gene: TRBJ1-3; v_gene: TRBV7-8; d_gene: NA; CDR3nt: TGTGCCAGTGGGGATTCTGGAAACACCATATATTTT; CDR3aa: CASGDSGNTIYF
abundance: NA; j_gene: TRBJ1-1; v_gene: TRBV5-4; d_gene: NA; CDR3nt: TGTGCCAGCAGCCCCGGCTTACAACCCTCAGAAGCTTTCTTT; CDR3aa: CASSPGLQPSEAFF
abundance: NA; j_gene: TRBJ1-1; v_gene: TRBV28; d_gene: NA; CDR3nt: TGTGCCAGCAGCCAACCGCACAGTTTTGAAGCTTTCTTT; CDR3aa: CASSQPHSFEAFF
abundance: NA; j_gene: TRBJ2-2; v_gene: TRBV10-2; d_gene: NA; CDR3nt: TGCGCCAGCAGTGTGGTACAGACCGGGGAGCTGTTTTTT; CDR3aa: CASSVVQTGELFF
abundance: NA; j_gene: TRBJ1-5; v_gene: TRBV19; d_gene: NA; CDR3nt: TGTGCCAGTAGTATCGGCGGGCCGCAGGGGCTTCAGCCCCAGCATTTT; CDR3aa: CASSIGGPQGLQPQHF
abundance: NA; j_gene: TRBJ2-5; v_gene: TRBV6-1; d_gene: NA; CDR3nt: TGTGCCAGCAGTGAAAACAGGGCGGGAGAGACCCAGTACTTC; CDR3aa: CASSENRAGETQYF
abundance: NA; j_gene: TRBJ1-5; v_gene: TRBV19; d_gene: TRBD1; CDR3nt: TGTGCCAGTAGCCACCGAGGACAGGGTTTGAGCAATCAGCCCCAGCATTTT; CDR3aa: CASSHRGQGLSNQPQHF
abundance: NA; j_gene: TRBJ1-2; v_gene: TRBV6-1; d_gene: TRBD1; CDR3nt: TGTGCCAGCAGTGAAACTGGGACAGGGATCTATGGCTACACCTTC; CDR3aa: CASSETGTGIYGYTF